This T cell receptor beta chain originates from a study of T cells after yellow fever vaccination. The study made its TCR cDNA through 5'RACE template switching. That step introduced a universal primer site along with UMIs. TCRdb reanalysed the 5' RACE reads using MiXCR and keeps one entry per CDR3 protein. The data hold some 350,000 distinct CDR3 sequences, with around 10% observed a single time. As regards this clonotype: Its antigen is currently unknown.

Study conclusions and caveats: When the response was secondary, it was weaker but reached its peak faster, day 5 versus 15.

Germline assignment: CDR1 SGHRS and CDR2 YFSETQ. The V end lost 0 bases, the J end lost 3 bases, and 7 bases lay between the germline ends. The CDR3 is made up of 15 amino acids. The chain is built from TRBV5-1 and TRBJ2-6; the D is unclear. This sample comprised PBMCs, obtained on the day of the first yellow fever vaccination. The clonotype was recovered from a man between 18 and 35 years old who received the YFV17D yellow fever vaccine. The CDR3 DNA reads as TGCGCCAGCAGCTTGGTGGGGATTGGGGCCAACGTCCTGACTTTC. It codes for CASSLVGIGANVLTF.